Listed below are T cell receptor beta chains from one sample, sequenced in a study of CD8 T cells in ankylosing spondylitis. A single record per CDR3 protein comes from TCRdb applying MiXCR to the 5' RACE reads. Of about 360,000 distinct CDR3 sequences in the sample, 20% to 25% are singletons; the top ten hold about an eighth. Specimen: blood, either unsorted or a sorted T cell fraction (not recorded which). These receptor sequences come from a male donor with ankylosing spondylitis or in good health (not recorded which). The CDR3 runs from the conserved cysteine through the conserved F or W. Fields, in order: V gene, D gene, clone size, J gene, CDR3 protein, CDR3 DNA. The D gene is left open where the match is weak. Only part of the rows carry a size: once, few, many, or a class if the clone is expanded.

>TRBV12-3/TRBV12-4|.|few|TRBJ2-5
CASTPGGSGQETQYF
TGTGCCAGCACCCCAGGGGGGAGCGGACAAGAGACCCAGTACTTC
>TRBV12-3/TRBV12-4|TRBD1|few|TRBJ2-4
CASSPGTVNIQYF
TGTGCCAGCAGCCCCGGGACAGTAAACATTCAGTACTTC
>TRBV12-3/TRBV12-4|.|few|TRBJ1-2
CASSLWGTSGYTF
TGTGCCAGCAGTTTATGGGGAACCTCCGGCTACACCTTC
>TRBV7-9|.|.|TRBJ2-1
CASSTPGEQFF
TGTGCCAGCAGCACGCCAGGGGAGCAGTTCTTC
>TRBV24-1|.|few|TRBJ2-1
CATSDPTGGGGPYNEQFF
TGTGCCACCAGTGATCCCACCGGGGGCGGGGGTCCCTACAATGAGCAGTTCTTC
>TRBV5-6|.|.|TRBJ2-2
CASSDTGFAYGDDTGELFF
TGTGCCAGCAGCGACACAGGGTTTGCTTATGGCGATGACACCGGGGAGCTGTTTTTT
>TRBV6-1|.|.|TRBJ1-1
CASAAGSGPNTEAFF
TGTGCCAGCGCGGCAGGGTCGGGGCCCAACACTGAAGCTTTCTTT
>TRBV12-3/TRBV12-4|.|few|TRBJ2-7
CASSFWGDEQYF
TGTGCCAGCAGTTTTTGGGGGGACGAGCAGTACTTC
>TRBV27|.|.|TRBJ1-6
CASSPGGVNSPLHF
TGTGCCAGCAGCCCCGGAGGGGTTAATTCACCCCTCCACTTT
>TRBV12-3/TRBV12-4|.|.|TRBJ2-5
CASSSWGSPQETQYF
TGTGCCAGCAGTTCTTGGGGGTCGCCTCAAGAGACCCAGTACTTC
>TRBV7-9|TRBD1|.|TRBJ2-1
CASSNIQGASYNEQFF
TGTGCCAGCAGCAACATCCAGGGGGCTTCTTACAATGAGCAGTTCTTC
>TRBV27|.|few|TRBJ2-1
CASSLLGNPYDEQFF
TGTGCCAGCAGTTTGTTGGGAAACCCCTACGATGAGCAGTTCTTC
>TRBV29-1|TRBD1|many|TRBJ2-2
CSVAGTGNTGELFF
TGCAGCGTGGCCGGGACAGGGAATACCGGGGAGCTGTTTTTT
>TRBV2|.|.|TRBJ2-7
CASSEGPGDEQYF
TGTGCCAGCAGTGAAGGTCCGGGGGACGAGCAGTACTTC
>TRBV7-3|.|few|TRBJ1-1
CASSAGFANTEAFF
TGTGCCAGCAGCGCTGGATTTGCGAACACTGAAGCTTTCTTT
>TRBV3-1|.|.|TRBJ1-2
CASSQETWIGYTF
TGTGCCAGCAGCCAAGAGACTTGGATTGGCTACACCTTC
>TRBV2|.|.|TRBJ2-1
CARSPPSFSGLPYNEQFF
TGTGCCCGCAGCCCACCCAGTTTCAGCGGATTACCCTACAATGAGCAGTTCTTC
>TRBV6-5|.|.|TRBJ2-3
CASSYRTSTDTQYF
TGTGCCAGCAGTTACCGGACTAGCACAGATACGCAGTATTTT
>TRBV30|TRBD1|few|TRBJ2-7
CAWTGTGGGIGYF
TGTGCCTGGACCGGGACAGGGGGCGGAATAGGGTACTTC
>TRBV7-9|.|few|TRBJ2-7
CASSPGAPEQYF
TGTGCCAGCAGCCCAGGAGCGCCCGAGCAGTACTTC
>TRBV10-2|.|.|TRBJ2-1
CASSDHLDEQFF
TGCGCCAGCAGTGACCACTTGGATGAGCAGTTCTTC
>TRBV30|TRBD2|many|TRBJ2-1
CAWSVGSGEGSNEQFF
TGTGCCTGGAGTGTGGGTAGCGGGGAAGGGAGCAATGAGCAGTTCTTC